A selection of T cell receptor beta chains follows, all from one sample in a study of T cell responses to AZD1222 COVID-19 vaccine. The protocol was immunoSEQ multiplex PCR, while the TCRdb copy is restricted to in-frame clones and leaves out a portion. The table has 95,000 to 100,000 clones, 86% seen once. Sequencing was performed on peripheral blood, taken on day 0 of AZD1222 vaccination. The receptors here all came from an adult in good health. Each CDR3 is given with its conserved first and last residue. D genes are given only for firm matches.

v_gene,d_gene,j_gene,CDR3nt,CDR3aa
TRBV5-1,TRBD1,TRBJ1-4,TGCGCCAGCAGCTTCCAACAGGGGAGGGAAAAACTGTTTTTT,CASSFQQGREKLFF
TRBV19,-,TRBJ1-2,TGTGCCAGTAGTATAGAAGGACATACTAACTATGGCTACACCTTC,CASSIEGHTNYGYTF
TRBV11-2,-,TRBJ2-5,TGTGCCAGCAGCTCACCCGGGCGGAGAGAGACCCAGTACTTC,CASSSPGRRETQYF
TRBV13,-,TRBJ1-3,TGTGCCAGCAGTCTTTCAGGGACTGGAAACACCATATATTTT,CASSLSGTGNTIYF
TRBV11-3,TRBD1,TRBJ1-1,TGTGCCAGCAGCCGAACAGGGGGGACTGAAGCTTTCTTT,CASSRTGGTEAFF
TRBV7-2,-,TRBJ2-1,TGTGCCAGCAGCATCGACCGGGCAAGGCCGCGAGATGAGCAGTTCTTC,CASSIDRARPRDEQFF
TRBV5-1,-,TRBJ1-1,TGCGCCAGCAGCTTGGGGCAGGGAGGAACTGAAGCTTTCTTT,CASSLGQGGTEAFF
TRBV7-2,-,TRBJ2-1,TGTGCCAGCAGCGCCCGTCGGAGCGGAGGGTACAATGAGCAGTTCTTC,CASSARRSGGYNEQFF
TRBV30,-,TRBJ1-6,TGTGCCTGGGCTGCAGGGGCAGGTTATTCACCCCTCCACTTT,CAWAAGAGYSPLHF
TRBV4-2,-,TRBJ2-3,TGTGCCAGCAGCCAAGACATTACAGATACGCAGTATTTT,CASSQDITDTQYF